The 31 T cell receptor beta chains presented below share a single source sample, sequenced in a study of cytomegalovirus exposure and HLA in healthy donors. PCR was performed using 60 Vbeta and 13 Jbeta primers. Measured with immunoSEQ multiplex PCR; TCRdb has only the in-frame clones, and not every one. The profile shows a few hundred thousand clones, approximately 82% of them singletons. Sequencing used PBMCs. The receptors originated from a woman in her fifties or sixties in good health and CMV-seropositive.

The J gene is TRBJ2-7, the V gene TRBV9; D unclear. V lost 0 bases, J lost 2 bases, and 12 bases lay in between. CDR1 and CDR2 (germline): SGDLS, YYNGEE. The CDR3 spans 15 residues. CDR3 in amino acids: CASSVGPGTPYEQYF. CDR3 bases: TGTGCCAGCAGCGTAGGGCCAGGTACTCCCTACGAGCAGTACTTC.

This CDR3 is CASSLYRQASSGANVLTF. The CDR3 nucleotides are TGTGCCAGCAGCTTATACAGACAGGCGTCCTCTGGGGCCAACGTCCTGACTTTC. J is TRBJ2-6 and V is TRBV7-3; TRBD1 might be the D (6 bases). The CDR3 has 18 residues. Looked up from germline, CDR1 is SGHTA and CDR2 is FQGTGA. Trimming removed 2 bases at V and 0 bases at J, with 14 bases between.

The rearrangement links TRBV5-4 to TRBJ1-1, with 7 bases fitting TRBD1. J lost 2 bases, V lost 3 bases, and 7 bases had no gene match. This CDR3 comprises 15 residues. Germline assignment: CDR1 SGHNT and CDR2 YYREEE (reference sequence). Written as DNA, the CDR3 is TGTGCCAGCAGCTCTCCAGGGGGAAAAAACACTGAAGCTTTCTTT. It yields the protein CASSSPGGKNTEAFF.

The rearrangement joins TRBV14 to TRBJ2-7; 8 bases are shared with TRBD2. The germline CDR1 and CDR2 sequences are SGHDN and FVKESK. With 4 bases clipped from V and 3 bases from J, the junction kept 8 bases outside the gene matches. The CDR3 totals 15 residues. The CDR3 region is CASSRSGLGFYEQYF. As DNA, the CDR3 is TGTGCCAGCAGCCGGTCGGGACTAGGATTCTACGAGCAGTACTTC.

V gene TRBV27 combines with J gene TRBJ1-1, with TRBD1 matching 7 bases. Per germline, CDR1 MNHEY and CDR2 SMNVEV (reference sequence). Trimming at V came to 6 bases and at J to 3 bases, leaving 7 bases not matched to a gene. CDR3 length: 14 residues. CDR3 DNA sequence: TGTGCCAGCAGCCTGCGGGACAGCTACACTGAAGCTTTCTTT. This codes for CASSLRDSYTEAFF.

Notes on this clone: Lacking the conserved final phenylalanine or tryptophan, this CDR3 likely reflects a read error. The chain employs TRBV2 and TRBJ2-3; 9 bases fit TRBD2. The CDR3 totals 15 residues. Germline V gene sequence: CDR1 SNHLY, CDR2 FYNNEI. V shed 5 bases, J shed 1 base, and the junction held 4 bases outside the gene matches. The CDR3 spells CASSFSGSGTDTQYS. For the CDR3, the DNA is TGTGCCAGCAGTTTTAGCGGGAGTGGCACAGATACGCAGTATTCT.

The chain is built from TRBV11-2 and TRBJ2-7, with TRBD2 matching 9 bases. After removal of 1 base from V and 6 bases from J, the junction contained 7 bases not matched to a gene. This CDR3 region has 15 residues. Per the germline V gene, CDR1 is SGHAT and CDR2 is FQNNGV. The CDR3 loop is CASSLGVAGVVEQYF. The CDR3 nucleotides are TGTGCCAGCAGCTTAGGGGTAGCGGGAGTTGTCGAGCAGTACTTC. The complete variable domain, with remaining parts taken from reference TRBV11-2 and TRBJ2-7, reads EAGVAQSPRYKIIEKRQSVAFWCNPISGHATLYWYQQILGQGPKLLIQFQNNGVVDDSQLPKDRFSAERLKGVDSTLKIQPAKLEDSAVYLCASSLGVAGVVEQYFGPGTRLTVT.

This chain links TRBV5-6 with TRBJ2-7; 7 bases align to TRBD2. Trimming at V came to 2 bases and at J to 4 bases, leaving 6 bases not matched to a gene. Germline CDR1 and CDR2: SGHDT and YYEEEE. CDR3 length equals 14 residues. The CDR3 spells CASSLNSGLYEQYF. The DNA for the CDR3 is TGTGCCAGCAGCTTAAATAGCGGGCTGTACGAGCAGTACTTC.

The chain is built from TRBV25-1 and TRBJ2-1; D is unclear. The germline V and J ends were trimmed by 3 bases and 4 bases, with 10 bases remaining between them. The V gene's germline CDR1 is MGHDK and CDR2 SYGVNS. This CDR3 spans 14 amino acids. CDR3 bases: TGTGCCAGCAGTGATCTACGAGATTACAATGAGCAGTTCTTC. As protein: CASSDLRDYNEQFF.

Notes on this clone: An end of the junction differs from the germline gene, which may be a read error. The CDR3 is CSSSLDEARRTTGYTF. The CDR3 nucleotides read TGTTCCAGCAGCTTAGATGAGGCACGGAGGACCACGGGCTACACCTTC. This chain uses TRBV7-9 with TRBJ1-2; no reliable D call. Germline CDR1 and CDR2: SEHNR and FQNEAQ (reference sequence). The CDR3 contains 16 residues.

V and J are TRBV7-2 and TRBJ2-1; 8 bases match TRBD1. The germline gives CDR1 SGHTA, CDR2 FQGNSA. CDR3 length: 16 amino acids. V was clipped by 4 bases and J by 9 bases; unmatched bases: 14. The CDR3 region has the DNA TGTGCCAGCAGCTCGCATCGACAGGGGAAGTCCGGTGAGCAGTTCTTC. Residues: CASSSHRQGKSGEQFF.

The chain carries TRBV5-4 and TRBJ2-7; tentative D call: TRBD2 (6 bases). Germline loops: CDR1 SGHNT, CDR2 YYREEE (reference sequence). Trimming cost V 2 bases and J 3 bases, with 18 bases left between them. The CDR3 totals 16 residues. The CDR3 sequence: CASSLNVGLNFYEQYF. CDR3 coding DNA: TGTGCCAGCAGCTTAAACGTAGGACTAAACTTCTACGAGCAGTACTTC.

This clone was seen a handful of times. This chain joins TRBV5-6 and TRBJ2-7; D is possibly TRBD1 (5 bases). V lost 0 bases to trimming and J lost 7 bases, with 8 bases between them. The CDR3 sequence is 12 residues long. Germline loops: CDR1 SGHDT, CDR2 YYEEEE. CDR3 loop: CASSLVGREQYF. CDR3 in DNA: TGTGCCAGCAGCTTGGTGGGGCGTGAGCAGTACTTC.

The chain couples TRBV7-3 to TRBJ2-1, with 16 bases lining up with TRBD2. The V gene's germline CDR1 is SGHTA and CDR2 FQGTGA. With V trimmed by 5 bases and J by 2 bases, 3 bases remained unmatched. This CDR3 comprises 17 residues. CDR3 nucleotide sequence: TGTGCCAGCAGCCAGGGACTAGCGGGAGGGCCCTACAATGAGCAGTTCTTC. Translating gives CASSQGLAGGPYNEQFF.

This clone was counted a few times. V usage is TRBV15 and J usage is TRBJ2-1; TRBD2 aligns across 8 bases. The V gene's germline CDR1 is LNHNV and CDR2 YYDKDF (reference sequence). The CDR3 sequence is 15 residues long. V lost 0 bases to trimming and J lost 9 bases; unmatched junction nucleotides: 7. In nucleotides, the CDR3 is TGTGCCACCAGCAGAGAACTCAGAAGCGGGGGTGAGCAGTTCTTC. This translates into CATSRELRSGGEQFF.

The chain employs TRBV7-9 and TRBJ2-1; D may be TRBD1 (6 bases). V lost 3 bases, J lost 15 bases, and 15 bases lay in between. The CDR3 is 12 residues long. Germline V CDR1 and CDR2: SEHNR, FQNEAQ (reference sequence). CDR3 protein: CASSLDRGGTFF. Here the CDR3 DNA reads TGTGCCAGCAGCTTGGATAGAGGGGGTACGTTCTTC. Full variable domain (missing parts from reference TRBV7-9 and TRBJ2-1): DTGVSQNPRHKITKRGQNVTFRCDPISEHNRLYWYRQTLGQGPEFLTYFQNEAQLEKSRLLSDRFSAERPKGSFSTLEIQRTEQGDSAMYLCASSLDRGGTFFGPGTRLTVL.

The chain combines TRBV6-5 with TRBJ2-2; D possibly corresponds to TRBD2 (6 bases). V was pared by 0 bases and J by 2 bases, with 7 bases between. Germline V lookup: CDR1 MNHEY, CDR2 SVGAGI. The CDR3 consists of 15 residues. The CDR3 coding sequence is TGTGCCAGCAGTTACTCGGGGGGAAACACCGGGGAGCTGTTTTTT. It translates to CASSYSGGNTGELFF.

This chain connects TRBV27 to TRBJ2-1, with D possibly TRBD1 on 5 matching bases. Looked up from germline, CDR1 is MNHEY and CDR2 is SMNVEV (reference sequence). V was clipped by 5 bases and J by 7 bases, with 9 bases between them. The CDR3 has 12 residues. CDR3 nucleotide sequence: TGTGCCAGCAGTAACCAGGGAAATGAGCAGTTCTTC. Its translation: CASSNQGNEQFF.

This clone was counted only a few times. The rearrangement uses TRBV7-9 and TRBJ2-2, with D possibly matching TRBD2 (5 bases). The germline gives CDR1 SEHNR, CDR2 FQNEAQ (reference sequence). The CDR3 has 12 residues. Here the CDR3 reads CVGREGTGELFF. The CDR3 region has the DNA TGTGTGGGGAGAGAGGGCACCGGGGAGCTGTTTTTT.

The chain has TRBV6-5 and TRBJ2-3; 7 nucleotides line up with TRBD1. V lost 4 bases, J lost 5 bases, and 9 bases stayed unmatched. The CDR3 has 15 residues. Germline V gene data show CDR1 as MNHEY and CDR2 as SVGAGI. As DNA, the CDR3 is TGTGCCAGCAGTTCCACAGGGGCGGTGGGAGATACGCAGTATTTT. Protein product: CASSSTGAVGDTQYF.

The chain employs TRBV6-6 and TRBJ1-2; no firm D call. This CDR3 is built from 13 residues. Trimming pared 0 bases from V and 4 bases from J, leaving 6 bases between. From germline, CDR1 is MNHNY and CDR2 SVGAGI (reference sequence). CDR3 region: CASSYSRGYGYTF. The CDR3, as DNA: TGTGCCAGCAGTTACTCCCGGGGCTATGGCTACACCTTC.

The chain couples TRBV16 to TRBJ1-2, with D possibly being TRBD1 (6 bases). V was trimmed by 3 bases and J by 4 bases, leaving 15 bases between them. From germline, CDR1 is KGHSY and CDR2 FQNENV. The CDR3 is 15 residues long. The CDR3 coding sequence is TGTGCCAGCAGCCACCACAGGGAATTCGCCTATGGCTACACCTTC. This codes for CASSHHREFAYGYTF. Full variable domain (outside the CDR3, taken from reference TRBV16 and TRBJ1-2): GEEVAQTPKHLVRGEGQKAKLYCAPIKGHSYVFWYQQVLKNEFKFLISFQNENVFDETGMPKERFSAKCLPNSPCSLEIQATKLEDSAVYFCASSHHREFAYGYTFGSGTRLTVV.

This chain connects TRBV28 to TRBJ2-3; TRBD1 is a possible D gene (5 bases). The CDR3 is 16 amino acids. Germline values: CDR1 MDHEN, CDR2 SYDVKM. The V end lost 4 bases, the J end lost 2 bases, and 16 bases lay between the germline ends. DNA of the CDR3: TGTGCCAGCAGTTCCAGGGTTATTGGGTACACAGATACGCAGTATTTT. It is translated as CASSSRVIGYTDTQYF.

The chain couples TRBV29-1 to TRBJ2-1, with TRBD2 identical over 14 bases. The ends lost 7 bases at V and 8 bases at J; junction bases unmatched: 4. Germline CDR1 SQVTM, CDR2 ANQGSEA. The CDR3 is 13 residues long. The CDR3 loop reads CSATGLAGDEQFF. CDR3 coding DNA: TGCAGCGCCACGGGACTAGCGGGAGATGAGCAGTTCTTC.

The chain recombines TRBV7-2 with TRBJ2-5; D perhaps matches TRBD1 (5 bases). V lost 2 bases, J lost 5 bases, and 18 bases lay in between. The CDR3 spans 16 residues. Germline loops: CDR1 SGHTA, CDR2 FQGNSA. CDR3 DNA: TGTGCCAGCAGCTTATTCCCACCAGGGAATGGGGAGACCCAGTACTTC. Its protein is CASSLFPPGNGETQYF. Combining the CDR3 with reference TRBV7-2 and TRBJ2-5 gives the whole variable domain GAGVSQSPSNKVTEKGKDVELRCDPISGHTALYWYRQSLGQGLEFLIYFQGNSAPDKSGLPSDRFSAERTGGSVSTLTIQRTQQEDSAVYLCASSLFPPGNGETQYFGPGTRLLVL.

The chain uses TRBV10-3 and TRBJ2-3; TRBD2 matches 12 bases. J lost 2 bases, V lost 5 bases, and 2 bases had no gene match. CDR3 length: 15 amino acids. Germline V CDR1 and CDR2: ENHRY, SYGVKD. The CDR3 DNA is TGTGCCATCAGTCGGACTAGCGGGGTCACAGATACGCAGTATTTT. Translated: CAISRTSGVTDTQYF.

The V call is TRBV27, the J call TRBJ2-2; no firm D call. Germline V gene sequence: CDR1 MNHEY, CDR2 SMNVEV (reference sequence). V shed 5 bases and J shed 7 bases, with 8 bases lying between them. The CDR3 spans 12 residues. The CDR3 sequence: CASSPDYGELFF. CDR3 DNA: TGTGCCAGCAGTCCAGATTACGGGGAGCTGTTTTTT.

The J gene is TRBJ2-7, the V gene TRBV6-1; 8 bases are shared with TRBD1. V gave up 4 bases and J gave up 1 base; unmatched junction bases: 6. This CDR3 spans 15 amino acids. Germline V gene lookup returns CDR1 MNHNS and CDR2 SASEGT. The CDR3 bases are TGTGCCAGCAGTGGCGGGACAGGCCCGTCCTACGAGCAGTACTTC. Translating it yields CASSGGTGPSYEQYF.

As concerns this clone: The same CDR3 is also encoded by other DNA sequences in this sample. This sequence joins TRBV5-6 and TRBJ2-4, with 8 bases that match TRBD1. Germline V gene data show CDR1 as SGHDT and CDR2 as YYEEEE. The CDR3 loop spans 14 amino acids. V gave up 1 base and J gave up 4 bases; unmatched junction bases: 1. The CDR3 region has the DNA TGTGCCAGCAGCTTGTGGACAGGGAAAAACATTCAGTACTTC. This translates into CASSLWTGKNIQYF.

A few counts support this clone. The rearrangement uses TRBV20-1 and TRBJ1-1, with a tentative D call TRBD1 (5 bases). The V gene's germline CDR1 is DFQATT and CDR2 SNEGSKA (reference sequence). CDR3 length equals 10 residues. V was shortened by 7 bases and J by 7 bases, with 10 bases between the two germline ends. The CDR3 nucleotides are TGCAGTGTTGGGACTTTTGAAGCTTTCTTT. This translates into CSVGTFEAFF.

The chain carries TRBV9 and TRBJ2-1, with 8 bases aligning to TRBD2. Germline V gene lookup returns CDR1 SGDLS and CDR2 YYNGEE. The CDR3 is made up of 15 amino acids. Trimming removed 2 bases from V and 2 bases from J; junction bases left unmatched: 3. The CDR3 protein is CASSVREGTYNEQFF. The CDR3 DNA is TGTGCCAGCAGCGTTCGGGAGGGAACCTACAATGAGCAGTTCTTC. Variable domain in full (rest from reference TRBV9 and TRBJ2-1): DSGVTQTPKHLITATGQRVTLRCSPRSGDLSVYWYQQSLDQGLQFLIQYYNGEERAKGNILERFSAQQFPDLHSELNLSSLELGDSALYFCASSVREGTYNEQFFGPGTRLTVL.